This TCR beta chain was sequenced in a study of CD8 T cells in Susac syndrome. RNA was extracted with the RNeasy kit, and a quantity of about 0.45 to 1 ug was reverse transcribed using random hexamers. TCRdb reprocessed the immunoSEQ multiplex PCR reads via MiXCR and lists one record per CDR3 protein. Among 75,000 to 95,000 distinct CDR3 sequences listed, around 93% were seen once. The CDR3 is made up of 15 amino acids. Germline CDR1 and CDR2: KGHSH and LQKENI. With 3 bases clipped from V and 6 bases from J, the junction kept 8 bases outside the gene matches. V usage is TRBV18 and J usage is TRBJ2-1; 7 bases align to TRBD1. Sequences were obtained from CD8+ T cells from PBMCs. The TCR sequence derives from a human donor with Susac syndrome. The CDR3 region is CASSPRASGGNEQFF. As DNA, the CDR3 is TGTGCCAGCTCACCGCGAGCTTCAGGGGGCAATGAGCAGTTCTTC.